Shown below are 27 T cell receptor beta chains from a single sample sequenced in a study of response to subunit inactivated influenza vaccine. TCRdb fed the RT-PCR reads into MiXCR, producing one record per CDR3 protein. Counted here are 170,000 or so distinct CDR3 sequences, about 10% occurring once; the ten biggest clones make up under 40%. The material was CD8+ T cells sorted from PBMCs, obtained about 24 months after vaccination. Receptors originate from a man aged 50-75 years who received an inactivated influenza vaccine.

This clonotype has only a few counts. The chain combines TRBV12-3 or TRBV12-4 with TRBJ2-3; 11 bases are shared with TRBD2. V lost 5 bases to trimming and J lost 6 bases; unmatched junction nucleotides: 16. The CDR3 covers 18 residues. CDR3 in DNA: TGTGCCAGCAGTGAGACAACATCTAGCGGGGGGTCTCGGGATACGCAGTATTTT. Amino acids: CASSETTSSGGSRDTQYF.

The J gene is TRBJ2-2, the V gene TRBV20-1; 7 bases fit TRBD1. This CDR3 contains 16 residues. Germline V gives CDR1 DFQATT, CDR2 SNEGSKA (reference sequence). With 2 bases clipped from V and 4 bases from J, the junction kept 10 bases outside the gene matches. The CDR3 region is CSARPIGQARTGELFF. The CDR3, as DNA: TGCAGTGCTAGACCCATCGGACAGGCGCGCACCGGGGAGCTGTTTTTT.

CDR3 bases: TGTGCCAGCAGTGGACCGACAGATACGCAGTATTTT. This translates into CASSGPTDTQYF. The V and J genes are TRBV28 and TRBJ2-3; unclear D gene. CDR3 length: 12 residues. Looked up from germline, CDR1 is MDHEN and CDR2 is SYDVKM. V lost 5 bases, J lost 3 bases, and 6 bases lay in between. Together with reference TRBV28 and TRBJ2-3, the CDR3 gives the full variable domain: DVKVTQSSRYLVKRTGEKVFLECVQDMDHENMFWYRQDPGLGLRLIYFSYDVKMKEKGDIPEGYSVSREKKERFSLILESASTNQTSMYLCASSGPTDTQYFGPGTRLTVL.

The chain links TRBV28 to TRBJ2-7; 10 nucleotides match TRBD2. Germline loops: CDR1 MDHEN, CDR2 SYDVKM. The CDR3 length is 14 residues. V lost 11 bases to trimming and J lost 5 bases; unmatched junction nucleotides: 12. The CDR3 sequence is CAHRGTSDFDEQYF. CDR3 in DNA: TGTGCCCACAGGGGGACTAGCGACTTCGACGAGCAGTACTTC.

This clonotype was counted a few times. V usage is TRBV14 and J usage is TRBJ2-1, with a possible D match to TRBD2 (5 bases). Germline V gene data show CDR1 as SGHDN and CDR2 as FVKESK. Trimming pared 6 bases from V and 6 bases from J, leaving 18 bases between. This CDR3 has 15 amino acids. CDR3 nucleotides: TGTGCCAGCAGTCCGGGAATCACCGGTGGCAATGAGCAGTTCTTC. Protein product: CASSPGITGGNEQFF.

This clonotype was counted many times. V and J are TRBV20-1 and TRBJ2-3; perhaps D is TRBD1 or TRBD2 (5 bases each). V lost 5 bases to trimming and J lost 2 bases, with 11 bases between them. This CDR3 spans 13 amino acids. Looked up from germline, CDR1 is DFQATT and CDR2 is SNEGSKA (reference sequence). The CDR3 reads CSARGPNTDTQYF. CDR3 nucleotide sequence: TGCAGTGCTCGGGGACCAAACACAGATACGCAGTATTTT.

This sequence joins TRBV12-3 or TRBV12-4 and TRBJ1-6, with D uncertain. The CDR3 covers 13 residues. The V end lost 8 bases, the J end lost 4 bases, and 9 bases lay between the germline ends. CDR3 DNA: TGTGCCAGCGGGCCAGATTATAATTCACCCCTCCACTTT. Its protein product is CASGPDYNSPLHF.

This clonotype has only one observation. The chain uses TRBV11-2 and TRBJ2-4, with D possibly being TRBD1 or TRBD2 (5 bases each). The V gene's germline CDR1 is SGHAT and CDR2 FQNNGV. V dropped 4 bases and J dropped 8 bases, with 15 bases sitting between them. The CDR3 is made up of 14 amino acids. The CDR3 here is CASSYGGTKDIQYF. CDR3 DNA sequence: TGTGCCAGCAGCTACGGTGGGACGAAGGACATTCAGTACTTC.

On this clonotype: An end of the junction differs from the germline gene, which may be a read error. The chain uses TRBV3-1 and TRBJ2-7, with a possible D match to TRBD2 (5 bases). The CDR3 length is 15 residues. Germline-derived CDR1 and CDR2 are LGHDT and YNNKEL (reference sequence). CDR3 region: CACSKEVPCTYEQYF. The CDR3, as DNA: TGTGCCTGCAGCAAGGAGGTGCCTTGTACCTACGAGCAGTACTTC.

The chain couples TRBV27 to TRBJ2-7; 7 nucleotides agree with TRBD1. The V gene's germline CDR1 is MNHEY and CDR2 SMNVEV (reference sequence). The CDR3 spans 14 residues. After removal of 4 bases from V and 2 bases from J, the junction contained 5 bases not matched to a gene. The CDR3 DNA follows: TGTGCCAGCAGTTCGGGACAGAACCCCTACGAGCAGTACTTC. Amino acids: CASSSGQNPYEQYF.

This clonotype was detected a few times. The chain combines TRBV4-3 with TRBJ2-1; 9 nucleotides line up with TRBD1. Germline V CDR1 and CDR2: LGHNA, YSLEER. V lost 0 bases to trimming and J lost 4 bases; unmatched junction nucleotides: 4. CDR3 length equals 16 residues. CDR3 loop: CASSQDSGQGYNEQFF. CDR3 sequence (DNA): TGCGCCAGCAGCCAAGATTCCGGACAGGGGTACAATGAGCAGTTCTTC.

This sequence joins TRBV12-3 or TRBV12-4 and TRBJ2-7, with TRBD1 as a possible D gene (8 bases). V was trimmed by 7 bases and J by 3 bases, leaving 16 bases between them. This CDR3 comprises 14 residues. CDR3 bases: TGTGCCAGCAACATACAGGGGGGGGGCTACGAGCAGTACTTC. Encoded protein: CASNIQGGGYEQYF.

This clonotype has ten or more counts. V gene TRBV9 combines with J gene TRBJ1-1, with D uncertain. Trimming left V 0 bases short and J 5 bases short, with 14 bases between. The CDR3 is made up of 15 amino acids. Germline V gives CDR1 SGDLS, CDR2 YYNGEE. The CDR3 sequence is CASSVGGLPGTEAFF. The CDR3 nucleotides are TGTGCCAGCAGCGTAGGAGGCCTGCCGGGGACTGAAGCTTTCTTT.

The chain combines TRBV30 with TRBJ2-1, with D perhaps TRBD1 or TRBD2 (5 bases each). V was pared by 5 bases and J by 0 bases, with 11 bases between. CDR3 length: 14 amino acids. Germline CDR1 is GTSNPN and CDR2 is SVGIG (reference sequence). Written as DNA, the CDR3 is TGTGCCTGGGGGGACGGAGGCTCCTACAATGAGCAGTTCTTC. Translating it yields CAWGDGGSYNEQFF.

This clonotype was detected many times. The chain is built from TRBV27 and TRBJ2-2; 7 bases map to TRBD2. Germline CDR1 and CDR2: MNHEY and SMNVEV (reference sequence). J lost 7 bases, V lost 3 bases, and 11 bases had no gene match. The CDR3 sequence is 16 residues long. The CDR3 DNA is TGTGCCAGCAGTTTTTCCGCGGGGGAGCTTAGCGGGGAGCTGTTTTTT. This sequence encodes CASSFSAGELSGELFF.

The V call is TRBV30, the J call TRBJ2-7; the D gene is possibly TRBD2 (6 bases). The CDR3 consists of 12 residues. Germline V lookup: CDR1 GTSNPN, CDR2 SVGIG (reference sequence). With 3 bases removed from V and 4 bases from J, the gap between germline ends came to 10 bases. The CDR3 loop reads CAWSVTSYEQYF. CDR3 sequence (DNA): TGTGCCTGGAGCGTGACTAGTTACGAGCAGTACTTC. Full variable domain (outside the CDR3, taken from reference TRBV30 and TRBJ2-7): SQTIHQWPATLVQPVGSPLSLECTVEGTSNPNLYWYRQAAGRGLQLLFYSVGIGQISSEVPQNLSASRPQDRQFILSSKKLLLSDSGFYLCAWSVTSYEQYFGPGTRLTVT.

This clonotype has ten or more counts. This chain joins TRBV12-3 or TRBV12-4 and TRBJ1-2; 9 bases are shared with TRBD1. The CDR3 extends over 13 amino acids. After removal of 7 bases from V and 6 bases from J, the junction contained 6 bases not matched to a gene. The CDR3, as DNA: TGTGCCAGCATCCTGGGACAGGGAAATGGCTACACCTTC. Amino acid sequence: CASILGQGNGYTF.

J is TRBJ2-5 and V is TRBV4-3; D unresolved. Germline values: CDR1 LGHNA, CDR2 YSLEER. The CDR3 is 15 amino acids. V was clipped by 1 base and J by 3 bases, with 12 bases between them. The chain's CDR3 is CASSQGFTDEETQYF. In nucleotides, the CDR3 is TGCGCCAGCAGCCAAGGTTTCACAGATGAAGAGACCCAGTACTTC.

V usage is TRBV14 and J usage is TRBJ2-7, with 7 nucleotides matching TRBD1. V dropped 4 bases and J dropped 3; count of bases not matched to a gene: 6. The CDR3 length is 14 residues. Germline V gene data show CDR1 as SGHDN and CDR2 as FVKESK. The CDR3 DNA follows: TGTGCCAGCAGCCGGACAGGTCTACTCTACGAGCAGTACTTC. Amino acids: CASSRTGLLYEQYF. The full variable domain, with the rest looked up from reference TRBV14 and TRBJ2-7, is EAGVTQFPSHSVIEKGQTVTLRCDPISGHDNLYWYRRVMGKEIKFLLHFVKESKQDESGMPNNRFLAERTGGTYSTLKVQPAELEDSGVYFCASSRTGLLYEQYFGPGTRLTVT.

This chain uses TRBV6-5 with TRBJ1-4; unclear D gene. The V end was cut by 1 base, the J end by 6 bases, with 6 bases between. Per germline, CDR1 MNHEY and CDR2 SVGAGI. This CDR3 is 13 amino acids long. The CDR3 DNA sequence: TGTGCCAGCAGTTACTACGGGGATGAAAAACTGTTTTTT. Translating gives CASSYYGDEKLFF.

V and J are TRBV5-8 and TRBJ1-2; a possible D gene is TRBD1 (6 bases). The CDR3 contains 13 residues. Germline V gene sequence: CDR1 SGHTS, CDR2 YDEGEE. Trimming removed 1 base at V and 6 bases at J, with 10 bases between. The DNA of the CDR3 is TGTGCCAGCAGCTTGACAGGGTCAAATGGCTACACCTTC. Its translation: CASSLTGSNGYTF.

About this clonotype itself: It may be a read error: a sequence one base away is much more abundant. CDR3 region: CASSLAPNEQFF. As DNA, the CDR3 is TGTGCCAGCAGCTTAGCCCCCAATGAGCAGTTCTTC. The chain has TRBV5-6 and TRBJ2-1, with unresolved D. V gave up 2 bases and J gave up 6 bases, with 6 bases separating them. CDR1 is SGHDT and CDR2 is YYEEEE in the germline V gene. The CDR3 spans 12 residues.

The V call is TRBV9, the J call TRBJ2-3; 9 bases fit TRBD2. CDR3 length equals 15 residues. V shed 6 bases, J shed 0 bases, and the junction held 5 bases outside the gene matches. Germline-derived CDR1 and CDR2 are SGDLS and YYNGEE. CDR3: CASKGSGGSTDTQYF. The DNA for the CDR3 is TGTGCCAGCAAAGGGAGCGGGGGGAGCACAGATACGCAGTATTTT.

This clonotype was picked up a small number of times. Sequence at one end of the junction differs from germline and may be a read error. The rearrangement links TRBV27 to TRBJ2-1; D gene uncertain. The length of the CDR3 is 12 residues. In germline, CDR1 is MNHEY, CDR2 SMNVEV (reference sequence). DNA for the CDR3: TGTGCCAGCAGTTTACCGCAGAGTGAAGAGGTCTTC. It translates to CASSLPQSEEVF.

This clonotype was counted only a few times. The chain couples TRBV14 to TRBJ2-1; 8 positions agree with TRBD2. With V trimmed by 1 base and J by 5 bases, 7 bases remained unmatched. The CDR3 is 16 amino acids. Per the germline V gene, CDR1 is SGHDN and CDR2 is FVKESK. The CDR3 nucleotides are TGTGCCAGCAGCCAAGGGGCTAGCGGGCATCACAATGAGCAGTTCTTC. It specifies CASSQGASGHHNEQFF. The full variable domain, with the rest looked up from reference TRBV14 and TRBJ2-1, is EAGVTQFPSHSVIEKGQTVTLRCDPISGHDNLYWYRRVMGKEIKFLLHFVKESKQDESGMPNNRFLAERTGGTYSTLKVQPAELEDSGVYFCASSQGASGHHNEQFFGPGTRLTVL.

V is TRBV11-2 and J is TRBJ2-7, with no clear D. V was trimmed by 5 bases and J by 6 bases, leaving 8 bases between them. This CDR3 is 11 amino acids long. Germline loops: CDR1 SGHAT, CDR2 FQNNGV. The CDR3 sequence: CASSDGAEQYF. CDR3 DNA: TGTGCCAGCAGCGACGGAGCCGAGCAGTACTTC.

This clonotype was picked up a small number of times. The chain has TRBV18 and TRBJ2-7, with TRBD1 matching over 10 bases. Per the germline V gene, CDR1 is KGHSH and CDR2 is LQKENI. This CDR3 region has 14 residues. The V gene end was trimmed by 6 bases and the J gene end by 5 bases; junction bases not matched to a gene: 7. CDR3 sequence: CASSLTGTGDEQYF. For the CDR3, the DNA is TGTGCCAGCTCTCTGACCGGGACAGGGGACGAGCAGTACTTC. Together with reference TRBV18 and TRBJ2-7, the CDR3 gives the full variable domain: NAGVMQNPRHLVRRRGQEARLRCSPMKGHSHVYWYRQLPEEGLKFMVYLQKENIIDESGMPKERFSAEFPKEGPSILRIQQVVRGDSAAYFCASSLTGTGDEQYFGPGTRLTVT.